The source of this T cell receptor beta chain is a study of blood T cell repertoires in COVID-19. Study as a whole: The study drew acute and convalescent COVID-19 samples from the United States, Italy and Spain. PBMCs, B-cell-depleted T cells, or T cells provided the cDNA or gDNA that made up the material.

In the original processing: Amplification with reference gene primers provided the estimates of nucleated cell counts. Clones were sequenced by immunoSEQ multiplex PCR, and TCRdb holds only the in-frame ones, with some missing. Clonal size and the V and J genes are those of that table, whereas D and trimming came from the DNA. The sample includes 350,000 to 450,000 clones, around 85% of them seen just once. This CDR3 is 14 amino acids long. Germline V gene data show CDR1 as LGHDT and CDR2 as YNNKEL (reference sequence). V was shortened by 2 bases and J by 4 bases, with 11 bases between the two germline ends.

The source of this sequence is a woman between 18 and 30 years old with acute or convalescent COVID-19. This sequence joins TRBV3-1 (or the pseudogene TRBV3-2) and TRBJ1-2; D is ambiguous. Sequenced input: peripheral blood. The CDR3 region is CASSQFKNIYGYTF. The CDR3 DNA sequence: TGTGCCAGCAGCCAATTCAAAAACATCTATGGCTACACCTTC.